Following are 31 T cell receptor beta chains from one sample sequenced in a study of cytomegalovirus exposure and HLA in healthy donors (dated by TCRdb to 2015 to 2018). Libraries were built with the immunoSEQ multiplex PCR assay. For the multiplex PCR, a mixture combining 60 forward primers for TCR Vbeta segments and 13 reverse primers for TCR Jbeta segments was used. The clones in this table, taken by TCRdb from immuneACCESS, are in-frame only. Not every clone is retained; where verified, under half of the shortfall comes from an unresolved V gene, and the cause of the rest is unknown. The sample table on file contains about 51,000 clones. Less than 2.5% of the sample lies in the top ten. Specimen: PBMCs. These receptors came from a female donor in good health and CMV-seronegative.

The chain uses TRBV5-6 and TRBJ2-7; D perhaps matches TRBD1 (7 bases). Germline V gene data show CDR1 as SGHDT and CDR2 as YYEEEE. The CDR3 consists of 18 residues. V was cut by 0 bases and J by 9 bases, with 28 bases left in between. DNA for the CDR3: TGTGCCAGCAGCTTGGGCCGCCGACCAGGGGGGAATGCGGTGGTGCAGTACTTC. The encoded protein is CASSLGRRPGGNAVVQYF.

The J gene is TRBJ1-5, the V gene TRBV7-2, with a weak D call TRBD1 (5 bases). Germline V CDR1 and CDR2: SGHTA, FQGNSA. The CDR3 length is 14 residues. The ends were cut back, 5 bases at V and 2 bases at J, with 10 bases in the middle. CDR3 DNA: TGTGCCAGCAGCGCCCAGGGTGGCAATCAGCCCCAGCATTTT. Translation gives CASSAQGGNQPQHF.

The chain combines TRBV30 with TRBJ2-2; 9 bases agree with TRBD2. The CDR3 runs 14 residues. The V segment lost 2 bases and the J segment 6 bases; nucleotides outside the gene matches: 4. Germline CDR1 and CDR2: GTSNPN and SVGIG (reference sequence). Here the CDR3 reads CAWSKIAGAGELFF. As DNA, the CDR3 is TGTGCCTGGAGTAAGATAGCGGGAGCCGGGGAGCTGTTTTTT.

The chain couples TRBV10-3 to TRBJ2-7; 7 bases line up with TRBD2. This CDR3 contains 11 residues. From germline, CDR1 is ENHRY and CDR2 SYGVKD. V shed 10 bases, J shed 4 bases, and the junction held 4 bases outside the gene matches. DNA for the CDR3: TGTGCCACTACTAGCGATTACGAGCAGTACTTC. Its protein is CATTSDYEQYF.

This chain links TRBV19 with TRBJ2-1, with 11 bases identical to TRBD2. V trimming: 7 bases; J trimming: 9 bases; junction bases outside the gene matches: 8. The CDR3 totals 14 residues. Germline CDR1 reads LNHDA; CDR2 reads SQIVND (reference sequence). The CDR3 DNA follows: TGTGCCAGTAAACCACTAGCGGGAGTAGGTGAGCAGTTCTTC. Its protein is CASKPLAGVGEQFF. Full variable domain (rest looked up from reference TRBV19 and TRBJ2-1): DGGITQSPKYLFRKEGQNVTLSCEQNLNHDAMYWYRQDPGQGLRLIYYSQIVNDFQKGDIAEGYSVSREKKESFPLTVTSAQKNPTAFYLCASKPLAGVGEQFFGPGTRLTVL.

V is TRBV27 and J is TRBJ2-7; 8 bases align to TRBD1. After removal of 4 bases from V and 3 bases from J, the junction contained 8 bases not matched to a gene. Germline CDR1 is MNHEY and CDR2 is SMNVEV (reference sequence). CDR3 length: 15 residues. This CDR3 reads CASSSPDRVHYEQYF. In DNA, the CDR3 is TGTGCCAGCAGTTCCCCGGACAGGGTACACTACGAGCAGTACTTC.

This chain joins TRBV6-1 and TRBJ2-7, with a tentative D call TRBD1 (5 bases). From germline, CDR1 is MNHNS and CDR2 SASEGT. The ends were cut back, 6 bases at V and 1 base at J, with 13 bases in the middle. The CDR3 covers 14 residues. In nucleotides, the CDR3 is TGTGCCAGCAGGCTGTGGGGCGATTCCTACGAGCAGTACTTC. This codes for CASRLWGDSYEQYF.

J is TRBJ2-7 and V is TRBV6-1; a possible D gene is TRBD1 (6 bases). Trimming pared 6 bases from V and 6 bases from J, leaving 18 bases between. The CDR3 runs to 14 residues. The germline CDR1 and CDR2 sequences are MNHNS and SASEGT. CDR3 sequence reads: CASRDNRALGEQYF. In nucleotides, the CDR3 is TGTGCCAGCAGGGATAACAGGGCTCTGGGCGAGCAGTACTTC.

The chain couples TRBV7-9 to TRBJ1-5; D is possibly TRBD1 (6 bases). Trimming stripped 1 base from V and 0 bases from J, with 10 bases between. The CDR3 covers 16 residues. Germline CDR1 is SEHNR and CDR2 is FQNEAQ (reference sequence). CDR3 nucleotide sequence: TGTGCCAGCAGCTTAGGACAGGAAATTAGCAATCAGCCCCAGCATTTT. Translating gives CASSLGQEISNQPQHF.

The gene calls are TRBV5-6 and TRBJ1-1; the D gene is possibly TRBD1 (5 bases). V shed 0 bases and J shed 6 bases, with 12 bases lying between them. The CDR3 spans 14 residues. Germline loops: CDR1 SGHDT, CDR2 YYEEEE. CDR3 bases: TGTGCCAGCAGCTTGGCAGGGAATACCCCTGAAGCTTTCTTT. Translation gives CASSLAGNTPEAFF.

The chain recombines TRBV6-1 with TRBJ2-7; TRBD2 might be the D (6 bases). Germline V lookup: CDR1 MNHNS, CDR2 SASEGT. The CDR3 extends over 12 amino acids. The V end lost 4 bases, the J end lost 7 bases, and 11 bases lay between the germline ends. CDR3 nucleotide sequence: TGTGCCAGCAGTGTGCGGGGTGGGGAGCAGTACTTC. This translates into CASSVRGGEQYF.

CDR3 DNA: TGCGCCAGCACTTCGGGGGGGGGCTTGACTGAAGCTTTCTTT. It is translated as CASTSGGGLTEAFF. J is TRBJ1-1 and V is TRBV5-1; tentatively, D is TRBD1 (6 bases). The germline V gene encodes CDR1 SGHRS and CDR2 YFSETQ. The CDR3 has 14 residues. V was trimmed by 6 bases and J by 5 bases, leaving 17 bases between them. Filled out from reference TRBV5-1 and TRBJ1-1, the complete variable domain reads KAGVTQTPRYLIKTRGQQVTLSCSPISGHRSVSWYQQTPGQGLQFLFEYFSETQRNKGNFPGRFSGRQFSNSRSEMNVSTLELGDSALYLCASTSGGGLTEAFFGQGTRLTVV.

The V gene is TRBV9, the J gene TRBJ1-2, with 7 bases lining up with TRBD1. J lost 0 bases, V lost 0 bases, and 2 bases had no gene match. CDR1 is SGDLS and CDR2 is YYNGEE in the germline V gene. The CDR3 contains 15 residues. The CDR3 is CASSVETGANYGYTF. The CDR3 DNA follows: TGTGCCAGCAGCGTAGAAACAGGGGCTAACTATGGCTACACCTTC.

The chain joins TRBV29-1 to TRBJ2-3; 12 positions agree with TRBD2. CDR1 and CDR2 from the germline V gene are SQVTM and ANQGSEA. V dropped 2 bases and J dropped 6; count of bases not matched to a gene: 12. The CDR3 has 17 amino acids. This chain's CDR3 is CSVEKLAGGPVPDTQYF. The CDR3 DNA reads TGCAGCGTTGAAAAGCTAGCGGGAGGGCCGGTCCCGGATACGCAGTATTTT.

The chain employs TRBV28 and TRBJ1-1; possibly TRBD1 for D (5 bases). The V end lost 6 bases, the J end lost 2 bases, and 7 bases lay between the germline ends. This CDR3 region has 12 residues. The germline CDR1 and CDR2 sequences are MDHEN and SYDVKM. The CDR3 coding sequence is TGTGCCAGCAGGACAGATAACACTGAAGCTTTCTTT. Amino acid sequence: CASRTDNTEAFF. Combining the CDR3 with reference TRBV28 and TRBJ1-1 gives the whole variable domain DVKVTQSSRYLVKRTGEKVFLECVQDMDHENMFWYRQDPGLGLRLIYFSYDVKMKEKGDIPEGYSVSREKKERFSLILESASTNQTSMYLCASRTDNTEAFFGQGTRLTVV.

CDR3 loop: CASRPGLQTIETQYF. The CDR3 coding sequence is TGCGCCAGCAGACCGGGACTCCAAACGATAGAGACCCAGTACTTC. The chain uses TRBV5-1 and TRBJ2-5, with D perhaps TRBD2 (6 bases). The V gene's germline CDR1 is SGHRS and CDR2 YFSETQ. The CDR3 contains 15 residues. The V end was cut by 5 bases, the J end by 4 bases, with 18 bases between. Supplemented by reference TRBV5-1 and TRBJ2-5, the full variable domain reads KAGVTQTPRYLIKTRGQQVTLSCSPISGHRSVSWYQQTPGQGLQFLFEYFSETQRNKGNFPGRFSGRQFSNSRSEMNVSTLELGDSALYLCASRPGLQTIETQYFGPGTRLLVL.

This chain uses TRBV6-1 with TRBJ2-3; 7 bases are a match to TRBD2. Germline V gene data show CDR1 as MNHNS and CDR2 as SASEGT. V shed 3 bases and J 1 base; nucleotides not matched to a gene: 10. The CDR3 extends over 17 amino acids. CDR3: CASSDVGGRGGTDTQYF. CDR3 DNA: TGTGCCAGCAGTGATGTGGGGGGGAGGGGAGGCACAGATACGCAGTATTTT.

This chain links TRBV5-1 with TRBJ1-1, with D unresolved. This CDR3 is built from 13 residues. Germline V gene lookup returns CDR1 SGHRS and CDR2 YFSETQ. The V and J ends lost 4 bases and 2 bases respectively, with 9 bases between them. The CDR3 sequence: CASSLRVNTEAFF. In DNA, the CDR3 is TGCGCCAGCAGCCTACGAGTAAACACTGAAGCTTTCTTT. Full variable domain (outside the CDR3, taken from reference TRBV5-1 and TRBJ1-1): KAGVTQTPRYLIKTRGQQVTLSCSPISGHRSVSWYQQTPGQGLQFLFEYFSETQRNKGNFPGRFSGRQFSNSRSEMNVSTLELGDSALYLCASSLRVNTEAFFGQGTRLTVV.

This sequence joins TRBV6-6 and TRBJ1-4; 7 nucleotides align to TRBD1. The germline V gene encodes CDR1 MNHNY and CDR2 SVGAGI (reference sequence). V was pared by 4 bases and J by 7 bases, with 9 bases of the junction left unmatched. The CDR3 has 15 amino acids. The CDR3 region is CASSLDPGTAEKLFF. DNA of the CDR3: TGTGCCAGCAGTTTAGACCCTGGGACAGCTGAAAAACTGTTTTTT.

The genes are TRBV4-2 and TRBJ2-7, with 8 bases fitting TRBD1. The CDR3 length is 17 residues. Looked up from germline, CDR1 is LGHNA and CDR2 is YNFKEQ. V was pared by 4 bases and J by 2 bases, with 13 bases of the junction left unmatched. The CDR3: CASSRRGGRGLPYEQYF. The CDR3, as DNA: TGTGCCAGCAGCCGAAGGGGTGGCAGGGGGCTACCCTACGAGCAGTACTTC.

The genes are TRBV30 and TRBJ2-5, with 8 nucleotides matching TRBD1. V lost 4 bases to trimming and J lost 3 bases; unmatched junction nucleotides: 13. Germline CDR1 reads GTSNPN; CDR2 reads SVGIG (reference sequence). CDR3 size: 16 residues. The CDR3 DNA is TGTGCCTGGAAACCCCTCGTCAGGGGGCCTGAAGAGACCCAGTACTTC. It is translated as CAWKPLVRGPEETQYF. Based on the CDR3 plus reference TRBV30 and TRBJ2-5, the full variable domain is SQTIHQWPATLVQPVGSPLSLECTVEGTSNPNLYWYRQAAGRGLQLLFYSVGIGQISSEVPQNLSASRPQDRQFILSSKKLLLSDSGFYLCAWKPLVRGPEETQYFGPGTRLLVL.

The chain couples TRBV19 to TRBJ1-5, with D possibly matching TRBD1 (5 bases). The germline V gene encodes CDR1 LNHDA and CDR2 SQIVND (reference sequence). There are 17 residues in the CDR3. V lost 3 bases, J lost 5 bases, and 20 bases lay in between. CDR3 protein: CASSMGRGGREHQPQHF. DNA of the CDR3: TGTGCCAGTAGTATGGGGCGGGGAGGCAGGGAGCATCAGCCCCAGCATTTT.

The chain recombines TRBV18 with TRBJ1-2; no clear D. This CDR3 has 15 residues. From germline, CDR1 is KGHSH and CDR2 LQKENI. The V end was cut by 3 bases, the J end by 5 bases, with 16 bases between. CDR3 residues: CASSPAPEVEYGYTF. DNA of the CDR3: TGTGCCAGCTCACCGGCGCCAGAGGTTGAGTATGGCTACACCTTC. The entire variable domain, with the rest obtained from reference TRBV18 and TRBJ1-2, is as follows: NAGVMQNPRHLVRRRGQEARLRCSPMKGHSHVYWYRQLPEEGLKFMVYLQKENIIDESGMPKERFSAEFPKEGPSILRIQQVVRGDSAAYFCASSPAPEVEYGYTFGSGTRLTVV.

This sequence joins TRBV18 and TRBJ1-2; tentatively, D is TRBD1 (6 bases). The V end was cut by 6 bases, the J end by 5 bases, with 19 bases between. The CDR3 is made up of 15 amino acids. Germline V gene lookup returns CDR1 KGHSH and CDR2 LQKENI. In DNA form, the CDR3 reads TGTGCCAGCTCTCGCGCGGCAGGGGCCTTATATGGCTACACCTTC. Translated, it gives CASSRAAGALYGYTF.

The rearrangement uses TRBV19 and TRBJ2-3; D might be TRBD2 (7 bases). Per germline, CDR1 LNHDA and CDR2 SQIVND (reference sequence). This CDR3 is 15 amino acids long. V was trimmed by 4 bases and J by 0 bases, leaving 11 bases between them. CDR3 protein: CASSTGGPSTDTQYF. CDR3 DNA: TGTGCCAGTAGTACCGGGGGGCCCAGCACAGATACGCAGTATTTT.

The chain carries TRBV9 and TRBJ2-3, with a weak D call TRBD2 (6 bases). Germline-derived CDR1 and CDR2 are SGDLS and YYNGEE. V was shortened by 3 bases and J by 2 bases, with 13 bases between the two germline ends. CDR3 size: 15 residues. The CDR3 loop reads CASSEPRENTDTQYF. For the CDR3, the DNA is TGTGCCAGCAGCGAACCCCGGGAGAACACAGATACGCAGTATTTT.

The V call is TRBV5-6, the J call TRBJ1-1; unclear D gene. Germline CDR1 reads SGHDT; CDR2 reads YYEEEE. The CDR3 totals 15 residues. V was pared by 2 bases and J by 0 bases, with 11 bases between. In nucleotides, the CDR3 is TGTGCCAGCAGCTTCCGACGGGTTATGAACACTGAAGCTTTCTTT. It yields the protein CASSFRRVMNTEAFF.

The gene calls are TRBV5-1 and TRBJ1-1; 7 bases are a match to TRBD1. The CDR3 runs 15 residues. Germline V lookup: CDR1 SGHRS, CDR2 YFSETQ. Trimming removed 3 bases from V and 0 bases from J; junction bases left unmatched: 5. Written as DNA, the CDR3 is TGCGCCAGCAGCTCGGGGACAGTCATGAACACTGAAGCTTTCTTT. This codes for CASSSGTVMNTEAFF.

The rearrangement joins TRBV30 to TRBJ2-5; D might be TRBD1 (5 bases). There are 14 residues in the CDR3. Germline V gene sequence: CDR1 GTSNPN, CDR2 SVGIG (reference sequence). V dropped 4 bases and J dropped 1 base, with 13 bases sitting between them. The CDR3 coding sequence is TGTGCCTGGACAGGGATAGGGATCCAAGAGACCCAGTACTTC. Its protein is CAWTGIGIQETQYF.

The CDR3 sequence is CASSVNMNTEAFF. Here the CDR3 DNA reads TGTGCCAGCAGCGTAAACATGAACACTGAAGCTTTCTTT. The V and J genes are TRBV6-1 and TRBJ1-1; D ambiguous. Per germline, CDR1 MNHNS and CDR2 SASEGT. CDR3 size: 13 residues. V shed 6 bases and J shed 0 bases, with 8 bases lying between them.

CDR3 sequence (DNA): TGTGCCAGCTCACCGGGGACTAGCGGGAGCATCCCAGAGACCCAGTACTTC. As protein: CASSPGTSGSIPETQYF. J is TRBJ2-5 and V is TRBV18; 14 bases line up with TRBD2. This CDR3 region has 17 residues. Germline CDR1 and CDR2: KGHSH and LQKENI. Trimming cost V 3 bases and J 4 bases; bases outside gene matches: 7. Variable domain in full (rest from reference TRBV18 and TRBJ2-5): NAGVMQNPRHLVRRRGQEARLRCSPMKGHSHVYWYRQLPEEGLKFMVYLQKENIIDESGMPKERFSAEFPKEGPSILRIQQVVRGDSAAYFCASSPGTSGSIPETQYFGPGTRLLVL.